This TCR beta chain was obtained from a study of blood T cell repertoires in COVID-19. Clones were read by immunoSEQ multiplex PCR, and TCRdb kept only the in-frame ones, dropping some. The data contain about 35,000 clones, 85% to 90% of them singletons. V was pared by 5 bases and J by 2 bases, with 9 bases of the junction left unmatched. This CDR3 has 16 amino acids. Germline V gives CDR1 SGHVS, CDR2 FNYEAQ. The chain recombines TRBV7-6 with TRBJ2-5; 9 bases line up with TRBD2. This receptor was obtained from an older man with active COVID-19. What was sequenced was peripheral blood. The DNA of the CDR3 is TGTGCCAGCAGCCCTCTCGCGGGAGGGCCACAAGAGACCCAGTACTTC. It specifies CASSPLAGGPQETQYF.